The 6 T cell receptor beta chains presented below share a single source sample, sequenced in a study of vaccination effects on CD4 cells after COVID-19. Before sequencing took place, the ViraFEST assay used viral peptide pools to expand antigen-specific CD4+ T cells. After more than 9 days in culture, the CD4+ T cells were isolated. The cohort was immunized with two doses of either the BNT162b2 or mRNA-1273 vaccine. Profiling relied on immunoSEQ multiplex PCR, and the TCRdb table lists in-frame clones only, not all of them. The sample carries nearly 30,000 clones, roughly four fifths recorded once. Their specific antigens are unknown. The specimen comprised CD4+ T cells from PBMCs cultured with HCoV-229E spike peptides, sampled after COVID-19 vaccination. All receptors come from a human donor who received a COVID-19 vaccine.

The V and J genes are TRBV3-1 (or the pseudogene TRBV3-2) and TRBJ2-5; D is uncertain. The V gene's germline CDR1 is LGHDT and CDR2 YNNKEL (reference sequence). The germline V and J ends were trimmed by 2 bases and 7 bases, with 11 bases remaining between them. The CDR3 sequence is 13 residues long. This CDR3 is CASSQRGPATQYF. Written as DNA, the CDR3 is TGTGCCAGCAGCCAACGCGGACCGGCGACCCAGTACTTC.

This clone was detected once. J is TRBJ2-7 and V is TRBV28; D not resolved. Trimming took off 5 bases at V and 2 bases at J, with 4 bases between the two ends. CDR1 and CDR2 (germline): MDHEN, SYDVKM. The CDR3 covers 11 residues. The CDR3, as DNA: TGTGCCAGCAGTCTCACCTACGAGCAGTACTTC. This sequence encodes CASSLTYEQYF.

The CDR3 DNA reads TGTGCCGGATCAGTGGGGGCCTGGGAAAAACTGTTTTTT. As protein: CAGSVGAWEKLFF. This chain connects TRBV6-5 to TRBJ1-4, with D possibly TRBD1 on 6 matching bases. CDR1 is MNHEY, CDR2 SVGAGI, per germline. Trimming removed 11 bases at V and 8 bases at J, with 18 bases between. CDR3 size: 13 residues.

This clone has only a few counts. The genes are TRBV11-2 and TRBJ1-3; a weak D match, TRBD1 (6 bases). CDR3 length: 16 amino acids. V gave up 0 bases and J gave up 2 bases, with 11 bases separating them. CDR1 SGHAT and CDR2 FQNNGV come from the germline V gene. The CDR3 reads CASSLDRGGTGNTIYF. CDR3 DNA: TGTGCCAGCAGCTTAGATCGAGGGGGGACTGGAAACACCATATATTTT.

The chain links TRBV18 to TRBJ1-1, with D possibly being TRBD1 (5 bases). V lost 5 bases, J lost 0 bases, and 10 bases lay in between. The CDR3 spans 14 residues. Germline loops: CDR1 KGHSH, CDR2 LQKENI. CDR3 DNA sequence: TGTGCCAGCTCAATGGGGGAAATGAACACTGAAGCTTTCTTT. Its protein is CASSMGEMNTEAFF.

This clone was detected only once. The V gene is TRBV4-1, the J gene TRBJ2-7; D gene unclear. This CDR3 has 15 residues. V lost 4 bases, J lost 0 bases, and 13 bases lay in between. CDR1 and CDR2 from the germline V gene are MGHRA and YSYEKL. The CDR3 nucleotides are TGCGCCAGCAGCCCATCGGGCGGCACCTCCTACGAGCAGTACTTC. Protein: CASSPSGGTSYEQYF.